Following are 24 T cell receptor beta chains from one sample sequenced in a study of breast tumors, draining lymph nodes, adjacent tissues. TCRdb recomputed calls from the multiplex PCR reads with MiXCR, one row per CDR3 protein. The table has tens of thousands of distinct CDR3 sequences, roughly 40% seen once. Sequences were obtained from breast tumor tissue. All receptors derive from a female donor with breast cancer. Some clones in this sample may be carry-over from other donors' samples.

This clonotype was counted once. This rearrangement joins TRBV20-1 to TRBJ2-1; 7 nucleotides line up with TRBD2. The V and J ends lost 2 bases and 0 bases, in that order; junction bases with no gene match: 7. The CDR3 covers 16 residues. Per the germline V gene, CDR1 is DFQATT and CDR2 is SNEGSKA (reference sequence). For the CDR3, the DNA is TGCAGTGCTAGAACCTCGGGAGGAAGCTCCTACAATGAGCAGTTCTTC. It codes for CSARTSGGSSYNEQFF.

This clonotype was detected many times. This chain links TRBV5-8 with TRBJ2-2; TRBD1 aligns across 8 bases. The CDR3 is made up of 15 amino acids. CDR1 and CDR2 from the germline V gene are SGHTS and YDEGEE. J lost 2 bases, V lost 6 bases, and 6 bases had no gene match. The CDR3 bases are TGTGCCAGCACAATGGACAGGGCAAACACCGGGGAGCTGTTTTTT. Translated, it gives CASTMDRANTGELFF. The variable domain in full, completed from reference TRBV5-8 and TRBJ2-2, reads EAGVTQSPTHLIKTRGQQATLRCSPISGHTSVYWYQQALGLGLQFLLWYDEGEERNRGNFPPRFSGRQFPNYSSELNVNALELEDSALYLCASTMDRANTGELFFGEGSRLTVL.

Of note for this clonotype: Possible read error: a much larger clone is one base away. The chain combines TRBV6-5 with TRBJ1-2; 11 nucleotides agree with TRBD1. J was trimmed by 4 bases and V by 5 bases; bases with no gene match: 15. The germline V gene encodes CDR1 MNHEY and CDR2 SVGAGI. The CDR3 is 18 residues long. CDR3 in amino acids: CASSHVTGTGGNFYGYTF. In DNA, the CDR3 is TGTGCCAGCAGTCACGTGACCGGGACAGGGGGGAATTTCTATGGCTACACCTTC.

The chain combines TRBV19 with TRBJ1-4; a possible D gene is TRBD1 (5 bases). CDR3 length: 13 residues. CDR1 and CDR2 from the germline V gene are LNHDA and SQIVND (reference sequence). V was clipped by 11 bases and J by 7 bases, with 17 bases between them. CDR3 amino acids: CASTGRGSEKLFF. The CDR3 bases are TGTGCCTCCACAGGAAGAGGAAGTGAAAAACTGTTTTTT.

This clonotype was counted many times. The V call is TRBV6-5, the J call TRBJ1-3; D gene uncertain. The CDR3 totals 14 residues. The germline V and J ends were trimmed by 6 bases and 0 bases, with 9 bases remaining between them. Germline V gene data show CDR1 as MNHEY and CDR2 as SVGAGI. CDR3 DNA sequence: TGTGCCAGCAGGGGGAGAACCTCTGGAAACACCATATATTTT. This encodes CASRGRTSGNTIYF.

The rearrangement links TRBV10-3 to TRBJ2-5, with 9 bases matching TRBD1. The CDR3 spans 15 residues. Germline CDR1 reads ENHRY; CDR2 reads SYGVKD. Trimming cost V 3 bases and J 5 bases; bases outside gene matches: 7. The CDR3 nucleotides read TGTGCCATCAGTGATGCGACAGGGGGAGCGGAGACCCAGTACTTC. Protein product: CAISDATGGAETQYF.

The table lists this clonotype with many counts. The rearrangement uses TRBV19 and TRBJ2-3; D not certain. The CDR3 totals 15 residues. Per the germline V gene, CDR1 is LNHDA and CDR2 is SQIVND (reference sequence). V was clipped by 7 bases and J by 0 bases, with 14 bases between them. This CDR3 reads CASTRTFTSTDTQYF. The CDR3 nucleotides read TGTGCCAGTACTAGAACCTTTACGAGCACAGATACGCAGTATTTT.

Details on this clonotype: As the CDR3 is not closed by the conserved phenylalanine or tryptophan, this likely results from a read error. The chain joins TRBV7-2 to TRBJ2-3; a weak D match, TRBD2 (6 bases). Germline CDR1 SGHTA, CDR2 FQGNSA. This CDR3 contains 14 residues. CDR3 coding DNA: TGTGCCAGCAGCTTCCGGAGGGGCACAGATGCGCAGTATCTT. Its protein product is CASSFRRGTDAQYL.

This chain links TRBV4-1 with TRBJ1-5; no definite D call. V was shortened by 4 bases and J by 14 bases, with 18 bases between the two germline ends. This CDR3 spans 13 amino acids. The V gene's germline CDR1 is MGHRA and CDR2 YSYEKL. CDR3 sequence (DNA): TGCGCCAGCAGCCCTCTAGACGGGAGCAACGAGCATTTT. Translation gives CASSPLDGSNEHF.

J is TRBJ2-7 and V is TRBV19; D is possibly TRBD1 (5 bases). Germline V lookup: CDR1 LNHDA, CDR2 SQIVND (reference sequence). V was pared by 3 bases and J by 1 base, with 7 bases between. The CDR3 is 13 residues long. As DNA, the CDR3 is TGTGCCAGTAGTATTACAGGTTCCTACGAGCAGTACTTC. It specifies CASSITGSYEQYF. Full variable domain (missing parts from reference TRBV19 and TRBJ2-7): DGGITQSPKYLFRKEGQNVTLSCEQNLNHDAMYWYRQDPGQGLRLIYYSQIVNDFQKGDIAEGYSVSREKKESFPLTVTSAQKNPTAFYLCASSITGSYEQYFGPGTRLTVT.

This clonotype has just a few counts. This chain connects TRBV19 to TRBJ1-1; TRBD1 agrees at 8 bases. J lost 2 bases, V lost 7 bases, and 12 bases had no gene match. There are 16 residues in the CDR3. CDR1 is LNHDA, CDR2 SQIVND, per germline (reference sequence). CDR3 coding DNA: TGTGCCAGTACCCTGACGCACAGGGGGGCCAACACTGAAGCTTTCTTT. This codes for CASTLTHRGANTEAFF.

The chain uses TRBV9 and TRBJ2-7; 13 bases align to TRBD2. The CDR3 contains 14 residues. Germline V CDR1 and CDR2: SGDLS, YYNGEE. V lost 6 bases and J lost 5; bases outside the gene matches: 5. The CDR3 DNA sequence: TGTGCCAGCAACGGTGGGACTAGCGGGAACGAGCAGTACTTC. As protein: CASNGGTSGNEQYF.

This clonotype appeared many times. The rearrangement joins TRBV20-1 to TRBJ2-3; D remains ambiguous. The V gene's germline CDR1 is DFQATT and CDR2 SNEGSKA (reference sequence). Trimming cost V 3 bases and J 0 bases, with 10 bases left between them. This CDR3 has 14 residues. The CDR3 loop reads CSASSAPSTDTQYF. In nucleotides, the CDR3 is TGCAGTGCTAGTTCCGCGCCCAGCACAGATACGCAGTATTTT.

The rearrangement joins TRBV7-2 to TRBJ2-3; 10 bases match TRBD1. V dropped 2 bases and J dropped 7; count of bases not matched to a gene: 9. The germline gives CDR1 SGHTA, CDR2 FQGNSA. The CDR3 spans 16 residues. The CDR3 DNA sequence: TGTGCCAGCAGCTTATTGGACAGGGGGGCGTCGTATACGCAGTATTTT. Amino acid sequence: CASSLLDRGASYTQYF. Supplemented by reference TRBV7-2 and TRBJ2-3, the full variable domain reads GAGVSQSPSNKVTEKGKDVELRCDPISGHTALYWYRQSLGQGLEFLIYFQGNSAPDKSGLPSDRFSAERTGGSVSTLTIQRTQQEDSAVYLCASSLLDRGASYTQYFGPGTRLTVL.

There are a few counts of this clonotype. The chain has TRBV3-1 and TRBJ2-4; 15 nucleotides match TRBD2. Trimming at V came to 4 bases and at J to 5 bases, leaving 3 bases not matched to a gene. CDR1 is LGHDT, CDR2 YNNKEL, per germline (reference sequence). The CDR3 totals 16 residues. Here the CDR3 reads CASSPGLAGGENIQYF. Here the CDR3 DNA reads TGTGCCAGCAGCCCCGGACTAGCGGGAGGGGAAAACATTCAGTACTTC.

This clonotype was counted many times. The chain joins TRBV6-2 or TRBV6-3 to TRBJ2-2; TRBD1 matches 7 bases. V dropped 2 bases and J dropped 8; count of bases not matched to a gene: 8. Per germline, CDR1 MNHEY and CDR2 SVGEGT. This CDR3 spans 15 amino acids. CDR3 sequence (DNA): TGTGCCAGCAGTTACCGCGAAAGGGGGCGAGGGGAGCTGTTTTTT. Encoded protein: CASSYRERGRGELFF.

There are many counts of this clonotype. V is TRBV12-3 or TRBV12-4 and J is TRBJ1-3; D not resolved. The V and J ends lost 6 bases and 7 bases respectively, with 7 bases between them. The CDR3 covers 11 residues. CDR3 sequence (DNA): TGTGCCAGCAGGTTACGGAACACCATATATTTT. This encodes CASRLRNTIYF.

The table lists this clonotype with many counts. The rearrangement uses TRBV20-1 and TRBJ1-2; D gene ambiguous. V lost 2 bases to trimming and J lost 7 bases, with 11 bases between them. Germline V gene data show CDR1 as DFQATT and CDR2 as SNEGSKA (reference sequence). CDR3 length: 12 residues. The CDR3 loop is CSARRHSGGYTF. CDR3 bases: TGCAGTGCTAGAAGACACTCGGGTGGCTACACCTTC.

This sequence joins TRBV2 and TRBJ2-7; no reliable D call. V lost 5 bases to trimming and J lost 0 bases, with 20 bases between them. CDR1 SNHLY and CDR2 FYNNEI come from the germline V gene. This CDR3 spans 17 amino acids. The CDR3 DNA reads as TGTGCCAGCAGTAGCAGCGTTTATGGTCGAAGCTCCTACGAGCAGTACTTC. It specifies CASSSSVYGRSSYEQYF.

The chain couples TRBV20-1 to TRBJ2-3; TRBD2 might be the D (6 bases). The CDR3 runs 14 residues. CDR1 and CDR2 (germline): DFQATT, SNEGSKA (reference sequence). The V gene lost 6 bases and the J gene lost 3 bases, with 16 bases spanning the gap. CDR3 DNA: TGCAGTGCGCGACTAGTTGTTCAGACAGATACGCAGTATTTT. Its translation: CSARLVVQTDTQYF.

This clonotype showed up many times. The rearrangement links TRBV20-1 to TRBJ1-2; D is unresolved. The CDR3 runs 14 residues. CDR1 and CDR2 (germline): DFQATT, SNEGSKA (reference sequence). V was shortened by 5 bases and J by 2 bases, with 15 bases between the two germline ends. The CDR3 nucleotides are TGCAGTGCTGGGGAGGGCAGGACCAACTATGGCTACACCTTC. This encodes CSAGEGRTNYGYTF.

In its sample, this clonotype ranks as medium-sized (0.01 to 0.1%). DNA for the CDR3: TGTGCCAGCAGCCTGACCGTCCCTAGCGGGCTTAACACAGATACGCAGTATTTT. It is translated as CASSLTVPSGLNTDTQYF. This chain connects TRBV5-5 to TRBJ2-3; 8 nucleotides agree with TRBD2. The junction had 15 bases not matched to a gene; V was cut back by 4 bases and J by 2 bases. Germline CDR1 and CDR2: SGHKS and YYEKEE (reference sequence). This CDR3 is built from 18 residues.

The chain employs TRBV7-2 and TRBJ2-7, with TRBD1 matching 9 bases. The CDR3 consists of 14 residues. V gave up 5 bases and J gave up 6 bases; unmatched junction bases: 8. Looked up from germline, CDR1 is SGHTA and CDR2 is FQGNSA. The CDR3 bases are TGTGCCAGCAGCAACCAGGGACAGGGTCCCGAGCAGTACTTC. It translates to CASSNQGQGPEQYF.

This clonotype showed up just a few times. This sequence joins TRBV10-2 and TRBJ1-1; TRBD1 is a possible D gene (5 bases). Germline-derived CDR1 and CDR2 are WSHSY and SAAADI. This CDR3 has 13 amino acids. The V gene lost 6 bases and the J gene lost 1 base, with 9 bases spanning the gap. DNA of the CDR3: TGCGCCAGCAGATCCGGGGGGAACACTGAAGCTTTCTTT. Encoded protein: CASRSGGNTEAFF.